Listed below are T cell receptor beta chains from one sample, sequenced in a study of radiation and T cells in renal cell carcinoma. Produced via immunoSEQ multiplex PCR; TCRdb's table is partial and in-frame only. This repertoire shows roughly 120,000 clones, about 81% found once; its top ten account for around 2%. The sequencing used blood, collected from a patient whose treatment included radiotherapy and nephrectomy. The receptors stem from a woman aged 55-70 years with renal cell carcinoma. CDR3s include the opening cysteine and the closing phenylalanine or tryptophan. The D gene is left open where the match is weak. The size of a clone is reported for some rows only, either as once, few or many, or as a class for expanded clones.

TRBJ2-2	TRBV7-3	.	.	CASSQGSGYGELFF	TGTGCCAGCAGCCAAGGGTCGGGCTACGGGGAGCTGTTTTTT
TRBJ1-2	TRBV4-1	.	TRBD1	CASSRESGTGDGYTF	TGCGCCAGCAGCCGAGAATCCGGGACAGGGGATGGCTACACCTTC
TRBJ2-5	TRBV6-1	.	TRBD1	CASSVGQGGETQYF	TGTGCCAGCAGTGTAGGACAGGGCGGGGAGACCCAGTACTTC
TRBJ2-7	TRBV6-6	.	.	CASSGRQTLSYEQYF	TGTGCCAGCAGTGGGAGACAGACCCTCTCCTACGAGCAGTACTTC
TRBJ1-4	TRBV5-4	.	TRBD1	CASSLGTVNEKLFF	TGTGCCAGCAGTCTTGGGACAGTTAATGAAAAACTGTTTTTT
TRBJ2-5	TRBV9	.	.	CASSAGAGPRGETQYF	TGTGCCAGCAGCGCCGGGGCGGGGCCGAGAGGAGAGACCCAGTACTTC
TRBJ2-3	TRBV19	many	TRBD2	CASSMTGGGTDTQYF	TGTGCCAGTAGTATGACGGGGGGGGGCACAGATACGCAGTATTTT
TRBJ2-5	TRBV6-6	.	.	CASSYSANQETQYF	TGTGCCAGCAGTTACTCCGCGAACCAAGAGACCCAGTACTTC
TRBJ2-3	TRBV7-8	.	.	CASSLIGSVSDTQYF	TGTGCCAGCAGCTTAATCGGGAGTGTATCAGATACGCAGTATTTT
TRBJ1-2	TRBV7-3	.	TRBD1	CASSLGLTTGDGYTF	TGTGCCAGCAGCTTAGGATTGACGACAGGGGATGGCTACACCTTC
TRBJ1-2	TRBV27	.	TRBD1	CASRPDRAGRFNYGYTF	TGTGCCAGCAGGCCCGACAGGGCAGGGAGGTTCAACTATGGCTACACCTTC
TRBJ2-1	TRBV28	.	TRBD1	CASRGQGVRNEQFF	TGTGCCAGCAGGGGACAGGGTGTAAGGAATGAGCAGTTCTTC
TRBJ1-3	TRBV30	.	.	CAWSVNAGNTIYF	TGTGCCTGGAGTGTAAATGCTGGAAACACCATATATTTT
TRBJ2-2	TRBV4-1	.	.	CASSQPRENTGELFF	TGCGCCAGCAGCCAACCCCGAGAGAACACCGGGGAGCTGTTTTTT
TRBJ1-2	TRBV5-1	.	TRBD1	CASSLTGQGEYGYTF	TGCGCCAGCAGCTTGACCGGACAGGGCGAATATGGCTACACCTTC
TRBJ2-7	TRBV6-5	.	TRBD1	CASSRQGFHEQYF	TGTGCCAGCAGTCGACAGGGGTTCCACGAGCAGTACTTC
TRBJ1-2	TRBV30	few	.	CAWSAPGQNYGYTF	TGTGCCTGGAGTGCCCCGGGCCAAAACTATGGCTACACCTTC
TRBJ1-4	TRBV19	.	.	CASTRGVGEKLFF	TGTGCCAGTACGCGCGGGGTTGGCGAAAAACTGTTTTTT
TRBJ1-3	TRBV5-5	.	.	CASSLGSGPSSGNTIYF	TGTGCCAGCAGCTTGGGGTCAGGGCCCAGCTCTGGAAACACCATATATTTT
TRBJ1-2	TRBV7-9	.	.	CASSLDGTYGYTF	TGTGCCAGCAGCTTAGACGGAACCTATGGCTACACCTTC
TRBJ1-1	TRBV10-3	many	.	CAISQGNTEAFF	TGTGCCATCAGTCAGGGGAACACTGAAGCTTTCTTT
TRBJ1-4	TRBV7-9	.	.	CASSPPPGEKLFF	TGTGCCAGCAGCCCCCCACCGGGGGAAAAACTGTTTTTT
TRBJ1-1	TRBV9	.	.	CASSVGGGSTEAFF	TGTGCCAGCAGCGTTGGGGGCGGGAGCACTGAAGCTTTCTTT
TRBJ1-1	TRBV6-5	.	.	CASSPDRLNTEAFF	TGTGCCAGCAGTCCGGACAGATTGAACACTGAAGCTTTCTTT
TRBJ2-4	TRBV14	once	TRBD2	CASSQDLAGVQYF	TGTGCCAGCAGCCAAGATCTGGCGGGGGTTCAGTACTTC
TRBJ1-6	TRBV11-2	.	.	CASSHEPPPGSPLHF	TGTGCCAGCAGCCACGAGCCCCCCCCTGGGTCACCCCTCCACTTT
TRBJ1-2	TRBV7-2	.	.	CASSFSGAAANYGYTF	TGTGCCAGCAGCTTCTCGGGGGCGGCGGCTAACTATGGCTACACCTTC
TRBJ2-7	TRBV4-1	.	TRBD2	CASSLPGGGIHEQYF	TGCGCCAGCAGCCTACCGGGCGGGGGGATCCACGAGCAGTACTTC
TRBJ2-1	TRBV5-6	.	.	CASSLVRRGRRNEQFF	TGTGCCAGCAGCTTGGTTAGGCGGGGCCGTCGGAATGAGCAGTTCTTC
TRBJ1-2	TRBV19	.	TRBD1	CASTSTGDGYTF	TGTGCCAGTACCTCGACAGGGGATGGCTACACCTTC
TRBJ2-6	TRBV19	.	TRBD1	CASSRDRGSGANVLTF	TGTGCCAGTAGCCGGGACAGGGGCTCTGGGGCCAACGTCCTGACTTTC
TRBJ2-3	TRBV5-4	.	.	CASSLAYGKTQYF	TGTGCCAGCAGCTTGGCCTATGGGAAAACGCAGTATTTT
TRBJ2-3	TRBV15	.	TRBD2	CATRRGGSRDTQYF	TGTGCCACTAGGCGGGGCGGGAGTCGGGATACGCAGTATTTT
TRBJ2-7	TRBV7-2	.	.	CASSHPTIGLQEQYF	TGTGCCAGCAGCCACCCCACAATCGGCCTTCAGGAGCAGTACTTC
TRBJ2-5	TRBV7-8	.	TRBD1	CASSLPGQLQETQYF	TGTGCCAGCAGCTTACCGGGACAGCTCCAAGAGACCCAGTACTTC
TRBJ1-2	TRBV25-1	.	TRBD1	CATGQGNYGYTF	TGTGCCACGGGACAGGGGAACTATGGCTACACCTTC
TRBJ2-5	TRBV7-7	.	.	CASSLYPRETQYF	TGTGCTAGCAGCTTGTACCCACGGGAGACCCAGTACTTC
TRBJ1-1	TRBV5-5	.	.	CASSFPANTEAFF	TGTGCCAGCAGCTTTCCCGCGAACACTGAAGCTTTCTTT
TRBJ1-2	TRBV28	.	TRBD1	CASSFPPTGGYGYTF	TGTGCCAGCAGTTTCCCCCCGACAGGGGGCTATGGCTACACCTTC
TRBJ2-7	TRBV7-9	.	.	CASSHIPGQSYEQYF	TGTGCCAGCAGCCACATCCCTGGGCAGTCCTACGAGCAGTACTTC
TRBJ2-5	TRBV4-2	.	.	CASSQSLPETQYF	TGTGCCAGCAGCCAATCCTTACCGGAGACCCAGTACTTC
TRBJ2-7	TRBV7-2	.	TRBD2	CASSSVSGREYEQYF	TGTGCCAGCAGTTCCGTTAGCGGGAGGGAGTACGAGCAGTACTTC